The text below deals with one TCR beta chain. This entry belongs to a study of cytomegalovirus exposure and HLA in healthy donors. Germline lookup yields CDR1 MNHNY and CDR2 SVGAGI (reference sequence). V lost 5 bases and J 2 bases, leaving 10 bases between the germline ends. The CDR3 is made up of 14 amino acids. Use of 60 Vbeta and 13 Jbeta primers characterized the PCR. Generated by immunoSEQ multiplex PCR, the TCRdb table keeps only in-frame clones and is missing some. This table lists 80,000 to 100,000 clones. Sequenced sample: PBMCs. The receptor comes from a woman in her twenties or thirties in good health and CMV-seronegative. V and J are TRBV6-6 and TRBJ1-5, with D possibly being TRBD1 (6 bases). CDR3: CASSLSGGNQPQHF. In DNA form, the CDR3 reads TGTGCCAGCAGTCTTTCAGGGGGCAATCAGCCCCAGCATTTT.